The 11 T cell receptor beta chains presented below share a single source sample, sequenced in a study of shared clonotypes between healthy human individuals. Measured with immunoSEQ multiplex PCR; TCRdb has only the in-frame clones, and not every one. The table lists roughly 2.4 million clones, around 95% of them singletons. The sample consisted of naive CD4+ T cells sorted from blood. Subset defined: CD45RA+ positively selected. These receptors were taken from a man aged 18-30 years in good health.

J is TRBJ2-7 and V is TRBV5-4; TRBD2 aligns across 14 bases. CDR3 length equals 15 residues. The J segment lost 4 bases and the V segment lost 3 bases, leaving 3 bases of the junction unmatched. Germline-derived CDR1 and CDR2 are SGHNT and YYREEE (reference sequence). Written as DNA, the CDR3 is TGTGCCAGCAGCTCGGGACTAGCGGGAGAGTACGAGCAGTACTTC. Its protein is CASSSGLAGEYEQYF. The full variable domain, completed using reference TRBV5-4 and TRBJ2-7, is ETGVTQSPTHLIKTRGQQVTLRCSSQSGHNTVSWYQQALGQGPQFIFQYYREEENGRGNFPPRFSGLQFPNYSSELNVNALELDDSALYLCASSSGLAGEYEQYFGPGTRLTVT.

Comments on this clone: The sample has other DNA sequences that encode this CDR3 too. In DNA, the CDR3 is TGTGCCAGCAGTTACTCGCGGGGGGCGGGTTACGAGCAGTACTTC. Its protein is CASSYSRGAGYEQYF. V is TRBV6-5 and J is TRBJ2-7, with TRBD2 matching over 8 bases. V dropped 0 bases and J dropped 4; count of bases not matched to a gene: 5. CDR3 length: 15 amino acids. Per germline, CDR1 MNHEY and CDR2 SVGAGI.

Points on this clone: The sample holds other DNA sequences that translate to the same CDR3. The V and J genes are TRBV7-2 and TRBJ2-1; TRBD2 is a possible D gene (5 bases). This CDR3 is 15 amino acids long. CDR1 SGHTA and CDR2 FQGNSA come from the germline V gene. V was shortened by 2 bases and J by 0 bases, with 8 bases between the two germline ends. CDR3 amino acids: CASSLSSGSYNEQFF. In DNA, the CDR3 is TGTGCCAGCAGCTTATCAAGCGGCTCCTACAATGAGCAGTTCTTC.

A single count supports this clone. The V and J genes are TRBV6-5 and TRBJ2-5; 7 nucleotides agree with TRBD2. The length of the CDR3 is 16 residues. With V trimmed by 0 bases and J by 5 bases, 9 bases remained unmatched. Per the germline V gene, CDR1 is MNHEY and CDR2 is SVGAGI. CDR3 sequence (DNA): TGTGCCAGCAGTTACTCGAACGGGAGGACACTCGAGACCCAGTACTTC. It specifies CASSYSNGRTLETQYF.

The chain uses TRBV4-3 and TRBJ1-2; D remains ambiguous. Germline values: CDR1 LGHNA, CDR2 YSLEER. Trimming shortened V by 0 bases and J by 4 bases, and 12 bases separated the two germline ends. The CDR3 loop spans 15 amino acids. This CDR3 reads CASSQEIAGLYGYTF. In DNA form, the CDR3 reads TGCGCCAGCAGCCAAGAGATTGCAGGCCTCTATGGCTACACCTTC.

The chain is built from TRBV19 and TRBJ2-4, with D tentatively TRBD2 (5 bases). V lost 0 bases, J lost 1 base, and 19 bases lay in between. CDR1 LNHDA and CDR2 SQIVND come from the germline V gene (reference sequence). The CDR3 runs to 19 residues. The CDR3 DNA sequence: TGTGCCAGTAGTATAGATCGCGGACTTATGGGTGGGGCCAAAAACATTCAGTACTTC. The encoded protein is CASSIDRGLMGGAKNIQYF.

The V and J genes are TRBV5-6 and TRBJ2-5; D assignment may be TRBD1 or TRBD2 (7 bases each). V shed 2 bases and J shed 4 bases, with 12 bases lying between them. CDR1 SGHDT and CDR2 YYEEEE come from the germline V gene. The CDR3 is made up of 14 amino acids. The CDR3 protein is CASSFVRGGETQYF. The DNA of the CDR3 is TGTGCCAGCAGCTTCGTCAGGGGGGGAGAGACCCAGTACTTC.

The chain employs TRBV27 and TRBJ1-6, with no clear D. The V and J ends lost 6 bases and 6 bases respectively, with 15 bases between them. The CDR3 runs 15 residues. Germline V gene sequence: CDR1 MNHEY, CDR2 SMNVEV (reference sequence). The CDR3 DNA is TGTGCCAGCAGCCTAGTCAGGACCCTTAATTCACCCCTCCACTTT. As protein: CASSLVRTLNSPLHF.

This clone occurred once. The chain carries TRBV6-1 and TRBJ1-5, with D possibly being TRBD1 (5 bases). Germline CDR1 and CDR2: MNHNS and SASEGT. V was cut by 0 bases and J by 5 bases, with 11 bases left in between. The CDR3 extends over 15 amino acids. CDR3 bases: TGTGCCAGCAGTGAAGCGGGACTAATCCATCAGCCCCAGCATTTT. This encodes CASSEAGLIHQPQHF.

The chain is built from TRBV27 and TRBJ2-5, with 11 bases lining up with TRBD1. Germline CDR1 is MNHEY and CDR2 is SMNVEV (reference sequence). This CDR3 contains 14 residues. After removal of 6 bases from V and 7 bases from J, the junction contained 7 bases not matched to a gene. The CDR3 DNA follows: TGTGCCAGCAGGGGGACAGGGGGGATAATGACCCAGTACTTC. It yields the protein CASRGTGGIMTQYF.

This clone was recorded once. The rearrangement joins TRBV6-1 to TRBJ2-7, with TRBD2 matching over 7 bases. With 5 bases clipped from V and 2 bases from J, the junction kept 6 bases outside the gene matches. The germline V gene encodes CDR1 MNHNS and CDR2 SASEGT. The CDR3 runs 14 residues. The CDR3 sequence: CASSLLADPYEQYF. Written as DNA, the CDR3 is TGTGCCAGCAGTCTTCTAGCGGACCCCTACGAGCAGTACTTC.